This T cell receptor beta chain stems from a study of regulatory T cells in long-lasting Graves disease. Study information: Persistent Graves' disease denoted over 5 years of antithyroid drugs plus positive TSH receptor antibodies.

Whole-study results and caveats: Persistent cases favored TRBV28, TRBJ1-2 and TRBJ2-5. Accuracy could have been hurt by small sample size.

This clonotype has at least ten counts. What it recognizes is unknown. V lost 3 bases and J 4 bases, leaving 6 bases between the germline ends. Germline CDR1 reads MNHEY; CDR2 reads SMNVEV (reference sequence). There are 13 residues in the CDR3. Specified time point: persistent/refractory GD, antithyroid drugs over 5 years with positive TRAb. The TCR library was prepared using RNA isolated from PBMCs. In Xi'an, China, an endocrinology department was the source of patients. In building TCR beta libraries, iRepertoire HTBI primers were used together with Arm-PCR of CDR3 regions. Each CDR3 protein gets one entry after TCRdb re-called the multiplex PCR reads with MiXCR. The data contain roughly 700,000 distinct CDR3 sequences, around 30% of them singletons.

The receptor was derived from a female donor with Graves disease. This material consisted of peripheral blood mononuclear cells (PBMCs), taken when the disease was refractory, from a patient treated with antithyroid drugs. V is TRBV27 and J is TRBJ2-2; possible D gene TRBD2, 5 bases. The CDR3 region is CASSFGGTGELFF. CDR3 nucleotides: TGTGCCAGCAGTTTCGGAGGCACCGGGGAGCTGTTTTTT.